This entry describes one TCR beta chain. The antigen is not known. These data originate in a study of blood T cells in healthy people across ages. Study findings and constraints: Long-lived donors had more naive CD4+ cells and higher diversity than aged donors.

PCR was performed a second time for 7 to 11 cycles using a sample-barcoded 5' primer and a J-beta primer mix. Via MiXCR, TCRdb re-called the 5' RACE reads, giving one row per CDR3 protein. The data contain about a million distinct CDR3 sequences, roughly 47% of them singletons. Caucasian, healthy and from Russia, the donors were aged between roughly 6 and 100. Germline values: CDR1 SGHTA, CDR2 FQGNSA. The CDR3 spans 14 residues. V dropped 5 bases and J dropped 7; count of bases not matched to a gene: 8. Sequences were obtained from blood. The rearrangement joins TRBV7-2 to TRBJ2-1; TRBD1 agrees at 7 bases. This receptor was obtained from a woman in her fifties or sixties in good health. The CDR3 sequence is CASSVVARGNEQFF. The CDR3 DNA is TGTGCCAGCAGCGTAGTGGCCAGGGGGAATGAGCAGTTCTTC.